The TCR beta chain described here comes from a study of CD8+CD57+ T cells in acquired aplastic anemia. Trimming left V 6 bases short and J 7 bases short, with 15 bases between. This CDR3 has 13 residues. Patients sequenced had flow cytometry evidence of CD8+CD57+ cell expansion. Study results and limitations: Found in both controls and patients were twenty-nine CD8+ CDR3 sequences.

The template for TCR beta VDJ and CDR3 sequence profiling was genomic DNA. TCRdb reanalysed the reads using MiXCR and keeps one entry per CDR3 protein. The profile shows under 200,000 distinct CDR3 sequences, roughly half of them singletons. This clonotype was recorded at least ten times. No antigen is known for it. The sequenced material came from sorted CD4+, CD8+, or CD8+CD57+ T cells (not recorded which) from PBMCs. This clonotype was obtained from a human donor with aplastic anemia. The V call is TRBV12-3 or TRBV12-4, the J call TRBJ1-1; perhaps TRBD1 as D (6 bases). In nucleotides, the CDR3 is TGTGCCAGCAGACCTGCGGGGGGCAGTGAAGCTTTCTTT. Translating it yields CASRPAGGSEAFF.